The 4 T cell receptor beta chains presented below share a single source sample, sequenced in a study of shared clonotypes between healthy human individuals. Some clones are missing from TCRdb's copy, which holds only in-frame ones; the method was immunoSEQ multiplex PCR. The top ten clones hold under 0.45% of a sample with 2 million to 2.5 million clones, 93% of them seen once. The material sequenced was naive CD4+ T cells from PBMCs. As to subset: CD45RA+ positively selected. The receptors were gathered from a man aged 18 to 30 in good health. Some clones in this sample may be carry-over from other donors' samples.

The chain employs TRBV12-5 and TRBJ2-3; D is undetermined. Germline loops: CDR1 LGHNT, CDR2 FRNRAP. Trimming pared 1 base from V and 6 bases from J, leaving 14 bases between. This CDR3 is built from 15 residues. The CDR3 sequence is CASGLGGTTFDTQYF. DNA of the CDR3: TGTGCTAGTGGTTTGGGGGGAACGACTTTCGATACGCAGTATTTT.

V gene TRBV27 combines with J gene TRBJ1-1; no reliable D call. With 2 bases removed from V and 1 base from J, the gap between germline ends came to 11 bases. CDR3 length: 15 residues. Per germline, CDR1 MNHEY and CDR2 SMNVEV (reference sequence). CDR3 loop: CASSLRAAPNTEAFF. Here the CDR3 DNA reads TGTGCCAGCAGTTTACGGGCAGCCCCGAACACTGAAGCTTTCTTT.

As to this clone: The sample has other DNA sequences that encode this CDR3 too. V is TRBV28 and J is TRBJ1-2; 8 bases agree with TRBD1. This CDR3 comprises 13 residues. The germline CDR1 and CDR2 sequences are MDHEN and SYDVKM. J gave up 4 bases and V 4 bases, and 2 bases lay outside the gene matches. CDR3 amino acids: CASSSGGAYGYTF. The DNA for the CDR3 is TGTGCCAGCAGTTCAGGGGGCGCCTATGGCTACACCTTC.

The chain recombines TRBV6-5 with TRBJ1-1; 11 nucleotides agree with TRBD1. CDR3 size: 14 residues. The J segment lost 10 bases and the V segment lost 4 bases, leaving 8 bases of the junction unmatched. Germline V gene lookup returns CDR1 MNHEY and CDR2 SVGAGI. Here the CDR3 DNA reads TGTGCCAGCAGTTCCGGACAGGGGGCCCGGGGAGCTTTCTTT. Protein sequence: CASSSGQGARGAFF.